These T cell receptor beta chains were read from a single sample in a study of PD-L1 blockade in urothelial cancer. TCRdb's table, derived via immunoSEQ multiplex PCR, lists solely in-frame clones and lacks some. The sample yields tens of thousands of clones, about 82% seen once. Sequenced material: PBMCs, taken around atezolizumab (anti-PD-L1) treatment. The receptor set was obtained from a middle-aged man with urothelial cancer. Each CDR3 is given without its conserved first and last residue. Clone size is shown for a subset of rows, as once, few, many or a class of expanded clone.

>TRBJ2-1|-|TRBV11-1
ASSLGLAGYNEQF
>TRBJ2-7|once|TRBV7-9
ASSEGTAYEQY
>TRBJ2-1|once|TRBV7-3
ASSTPGTGYNEQF
>TRBJ2-7|-|TRBV7-9
ASSSTGGLSSYEQY
>TRBJ1-1|-|TRBV28
ASSRQGAVTEAF
>TRBJ2-1|-|TRBV28
ASSFNPAGPGASYNEQF
>TRBJ1-3|few|TRBV27
ASSVSLSGNTIY
>TRBJ2-7|-|TRBV6-5
ASRGSGSSYEQY
>TRBJ2-7|-|TRBV7-2
ASSSRRNRGGQREQY
>TRBJ1-1|-|TRBV11-2
ASSVAGSEAF
>TRBJ2-1|-|TRBV11-2
ASSHWGRHNEQF
>TRBJ2-7|-|TRBV7-2
ASSLAVWGLGAYEQY
>TRBJ2-2|-|TRBV29-1
SVAFSGRFGELF
>TRBJ1-2|once|TRBV10-3
AISGGDNYGYT
>TRBJ1-1|once|TRBV7-2
ASSSDRVSEAF
>TRBJ2-1|-|TRBV5-1
ASSLEGVSYNEQF
>TRBJ2-4|-|TRBV27
ASSPHRSGTKNIQY
>TRBJ1-5|-|TRBV28
ASSLLDLGHNQPQH
>TRBJ2-4|few|TRBV4-1
ASSQESGGLAKNIQY
>TRBJ2-7|-|TRBV30
AWRVQGVIRLDEQY
>TRBJ1-2|-|TRBV28
ASSLTLPTGYGYT
>TRBJ1-2|-|TRBV10-3
AIGREANYGYT
>TRBJ1-1|-|TRBV5-4
ASSPRPTTGGTEAF
>TRBJ2-7|-|TRBV30
AWSVLSGRSYEQY
>TRBJ2-1|-|TRBV30
ACFPLLAGNYEQF
>TRBJ2-7|few|TRBV7-2
ASSFSPGGEQY
>TRBJ2-7|-|TRBV18
ASSPDISGAYEQY
>TRBJ2-5|-|TRBV5-1
ASSQGLAGAVETQY
>TRBJ2-2|-|TRBV19
ASSKTGTSGSITGELF
>TRBJ2-1|-|TRBV9
ASSGRIRLGENEQF
>TRBJ1-3|once|TRBV6-1
ASSEHSGNTIY
>TRBJ2-7|-|TRBV6-6
ASKSGGSSYEQY
>TRBJ2-1|-|TRBV21-1
ASPGRLAGGEDEQF
>TRBJ1-1|few|TRBV29-1
SVPALQGNTEAF
>TRBJ2-7|-|TRBV28
ANSRGSGESYEQY
>TRBJ2-7|-|TRBV30
AWNRVRSYEQY
>TRBJ1-5|-|TRBV30
AWSNRGMRPQH
>TRBJ2-3|-|TRBV5-1
ASRNKGARALSTDTQY
>TRBJ1-2|-|TRBV28
ASRPGTGVVGYT